This T cell receptor (beta chain) appears in the sequencing data of a study of blood T cell repertoires in COVID-19. Background on the study: Samples of COVID-19 (acute and convalescent) were obtained from the United States, Italy and Spain. T cells, B-cell-depleted T cells, or PBMCs supplied cDNA or gDNA.

The CDR3 sequence is 17 residues long. J lost 3 bases, V lost 0 bases, and 6 bases had no gene match. Germline V gene sequence: CDR1 SGDLS, CDR2 YYNGEE. Original analysis: Reference gene primer amplification gave estimated nucleated cell counts. TCRdb's copy holds only in-frame clones and misses some; the assay was immunoSEQ multiplex PCR. That table supplies the V and J calls and clone size; D and trimming were determined from the DNA. The data contain over 600,000 clones, 80% to 90% of them singletons. This TCR derives from a woman aged 18-29 years with acute or convalescent COVID-19. The V gene is TRBV9, the J gene TRBJ2-4; 10 bases align to TRBD1. Sample: peripheral blood. The CDR3 spells CASSVAGQGFGKNIQYF. Here the CDR3 DNA reads TGTGCCAGCAGCGTAGCGGGACAGGGGTTTGGCAAAAACATTCAGTACTTC.